A selection of T cell receptor beta chains follows, all from one sample in a study of blood T cell repertoires in COVID-19. Method: immunoSEQ multiplex PCR; TCRdb's copy keeps in-frame clones and lacks some. Of around 280,000 clones in the sample, around 91% are singletons; the top ten hold about 1.8%. The sample comprised PBMCs or T cells enriched from blood (not recorded which). The receptor source for this set is a woman aged 18-29 years with acute COVID-19. CDR3s include the opening cysteine and the closing phenylalanine or tryptophan. Fields, in order: clone size, J gene, D gene, V gene, CDR3 DNA, CDR3 protein. The D gene is left open where the match is weak. Rows give clone size only sometimes, using once, few, many, or a class for an expanded clone.

clone_size: NA; j_call: TRBJ1-3; d_call: NA; v_call: TRBV28; cdr3_nt: TGTGCCAGCAGTTCCAGGCCCCTCTCTGGAAACACCATATATTTT; cdr3_aa: CASSSRPLSGNTIYF
clone_size: few; j_call: TRBJ2-1; d_call: TRBD2; v_call: TRBV6-5; cdr3_nt: TGTGCCAGCAGTATGAAGCGGGAGGGCCTCAATGAGCAGTTCTTC; cdr3_aa: CASSMKREGLNEQFF
clone_size: NA; j_call: TRBJ2-7; d_call: TRBD1; v_call: TRBV2; cdr3_nt: TGTGCCAGCATCAAAGGGGGCCAGGGGGTCTACGAGCAGTACTTC; cdr3_aa: CASIKGGQGVYEQYF
clone_size: once; j_call: TRBJ1-1; d_call: NA; v_call: TRBV7-6; cdr3_nt: TGTGCCAGCAGCTTAGAGGGGATCACTGAAGCTTTCTTT; cdr3_aa: CASSLEGITEAFF
clone_size: NA; j_call: TRBJ1-4; d_call: TRBD1; v_call: TRBV18; cdr3_nt: TGTGCCAGCTCACCGGGGACAGGGGGTAATGAAAAACTGTTTTTT; cdr3_aa: CASSPGTGGNEKLFF
clone_size: NA; j_call: TRBJ2-5; d_call: NA; v_call: TRBV7-3; cdr3_nt: TGTGCCAGCAGCTTAACCCCGAACAGGGCGGAGACCCAGTACTTC; cdr3_aa: CASSLTPNRAETQYF
clone_size: NA; j_call: TRBJ2-1; d_call: NA; v_call: TRBV24-1; cdr3_nt: TGTGCCACCAGTGAAAATGGTGGGCCTAATGAGCAGTTCTTC; cdr3_aa: CATSENGGPNEQFF
clone_size: NA; j_call: TRBJ1-4; d_call: TRBD1; v_call: TRBV5-8; cdr3_nt: TGTGCCAGCAGCTTCAGGGGGGAGTTCAATGAAAAACTGTTTTTT; cdr3_aa: CASSFRGEFNEKLFF
clone_size: NA; j_call: TRBJ2-5; d_call: NA; v_call: TRBV2; cdr3_nt: TGTGCCAGCAGTCTAAGCGGAAACCCTCAAGAGACCCAGTACTTC; cdr3_aa: CASSLSGNPQETQYF
clone_size: few; j_call: TRBJ2-7; d_call: NA; v_call: TRBV7-8; cdr3_nt: TGTGCCAGCAGCTCTACAGGGAGAGCCTACGAGCAGTACTTC; cdr3_aa: CASSSTGRAYEQYF
clone_size: many; j_call: TRBJ2-7; d_call: NA; v_call: TRBV30; cdr3_nt: TGTGCCTGGAGTGTAGATCAGGGTGCCTACGAGCAGTACTTC; cdr3_aa: CAWSVDQGAYEQYF
clone_size: NA; j_call: TRBJ2-3; d_call: TRBD2; v_call: TRBV3-1/TRBV3-2; cdr3_nt: TGTGCCAGCAGCCCTCTCGCGGGAGGGACAGATACGCAGTATTTT; cdr3_aa: CASSPLAGGTDTQYF
clone_size: once; j_call: TRBJ2-7; d_call: NA; v_call: TRBV21-1; cdr3_nt: TGTGCCAGCAGCATCCTCACAGGGAACGAGCAGTACTTC; cdr3_aa: CASSILTGNEQYF
clone_size: NA; j_call: TRBJ1-1; d_call: NA; v_call: TRBV6-2/TRBV6-3; cdr3_nt: TGTGCCAGCAGTTACAGTAGTAAGGACATGAACACTGAAGCTTTCTTT; cdr3_aa: CASSYSSKDMNTEAFF
clone_size: NA; j_call: TRBJ2-1; d_call: NA; v_call: TRBV5-4; cdr3_nt: TGTGCCAGCAGAAAATTGGGACAATACAATGAGCAGTTCTTC; cdr3_aa: CASRKLGQYNEQFF
clone_size: NA; j_call: TRBJ1-1; d_call: NA; v_call: TRBV19; cdr3_nt: TGTGCCAGTAGAAGGGAGGGCCTTTGGAACACTGAAGCTTTCTTT; cdr3_aa: CASRREGLWNTEAFF
clone_size: NA; j_call: TRBJ1-5; d_call: TRBD1; v_call: TRBV11-2; cdr3_nt: TGTGCCAGCAGCTTAAGCTGGACAGGGGATCAGCCCCAGCATTTT; cdr3_aa: CASSLSWTGDQPQHF
clone_size: NA; j_call: TRBJ2-7; d_call: NA; v_call: TRBV7-7; cdr3_nt: TGTGCCAGCAGCTTATCACCAGGGGTCACCTACGAGCAGTACTTC; cdr3_aa: CASSLSPGVTYEQYF
clone_size: NA; j_call: TRBJ1-4; d_call: TRBD1; v_call: TRBV28; cdr3_nt: TGTGCCAGCAGTTTATTCGGGACAGGGATCGAAAAACTGTTTTTT; cdr3_aa: CASSLFGTGIEKLFF
clone_size: NA; j_call: TRBJ2-3; d_call: TRBD1; v_call: TRBV19; cdr3_nt: TGTGCCAGTAGTATAGGGACAGGGGATACGCAGTATTTT; cdr3_aa: CASSIGTGDTQYF
clone_size: NA; j_call: TRBJ1-3; d_call: NA; v_call: TRBV30; cdr3_nt: TGTGCCTGGAGTGTGGGACAAGTCTCTGGAAACACCATATATTTT; cdr3_aa: CAWSVGQVSGNTIYF
clone_size: NA; j_call: TRBJ1-5; d_call: NA; v_call: TRBV28; cdr3_nt: TGTGCCGGGGGGGCCGCTTATAGCAATCAGCCCCAGCATTTT; cdr3_aa: CAGGAAYSNQPQHF
clone_size: NA; j_call: TRBJ2-1; d_call: TRBD1; v_call: TRBV5-6; cdr3_nt: TGTGCCAGCAGCGGGATCGGCAACCGGGACAGGGAGGATGAGCAGTTCTTC; cdr3_aa: CASSGIGNRDREDEQFF
clone_size: NA; j_call: TRBJ2-7; d_call: NA; v_call: TRBV11-3; cdr3_nt: TGTGCCAGCAGCTCGCGGGACCTCCTCCCCCCAAACGAGCAGTACTTC; cdr3_aa: CASSSRDLLPPNEQYF
clone_size: NA; j_call: TRBJ1-1; d_call: NA; v_call: TRBV27; cdr3_nt: TGTGCCAGTTGCTCGTTAGAGAACACTGAAGCTTTCTTT; cdr3_aa: CASCSLENTEAFF
clone_size: NA; j_call: TRBJ2-3; d_call: NA; v_call: TRBV27; cdr3_nt: TGTGCCAGCAGTTTGCGACTAGGTTCGACAGATACGCAGTATTTT; cdr3_aa: CASSLRLGSTDTQYF
clone_size: NA; j_call: TRBJ2-5; d_call: TRBD1; v_call: TRBV12-3/TRBV12-4; cdr3_nt: TGTGCCAGCAGCAAGGGACAGCAAGAGACCCAGTACTTC; cdr3_aa: CASSKGQQETQYF